This T cell receptor (beta chain) was identified during a study of blood T cell repertoires in COVID-19. As for the study in general: The United States, Italy and Spain were the sources of the acute and convalescent COVID-19 samples. PBMCs, B-cell-depleted T cells, or T cells were the source of the cDNA or gDNA that made up the material.

Seattle researchers signed up patients amid active infection and tracked them longitudinally. This clone appeared a single time. The germline gives CDR1 MGHRA, CDR2 YSYEKL. This CDR3 region has 16 residues. V lost 1 base and J 7 bases, leaving 14 bases between the germline ends. Data came from immunoSEQ multiplex PCR; TCRdb stores just in-frame clones and leaves some out. This repertoire shows just over 300,000 clones, around nine tenths found once; its top ten account for 1.5% to 2%. The clonotype originates from a woman younger than 45 with COVID-19, enrolled during active disease. This chain links TRBV4-1 with TRBJ1-6, with D perhaps matching TRBD1 (6 bases). The material sequenced was peripheral blood. The CDR3 DNA reads as TGCGCCAGCAGCCAAGTCCGGTCAGGGGCCAATTCACCCCTCCACTTT. Translated, it gives CASSQVRSGANSPLHF.